Sequencing of this T cell receptor (beta chain) was carried out in a study of pediatric ulcerative colitis. As regards this clone: The antigen is undetermined.

Sequencing used immunoSEQ multiplex PCR; TCRdb keeps in-frame clones, though not all of them. Of tens of thousands of clones listed, 60% to 75% are singletons. Study findings and constraints: Blood-rectal clonal overlap within each person was significantly higher in ulcerative colitis patients than controls.

Losses at the gene ends were 6 bases for V and 7 bases for J; bases not matched to a gene: 13. CDR1 and CDR2 (germline): SGHAT, FQNNGV. The CDR3 loop spans 17 amino acids. One to two pinch biopsies were taken from the rectum during colonoscopy. Sequencing was carried out using gut tissue. The rearrangement joins TRBV11-2 to TRBJ2-5; TRBD2 matches at 14 bases. This sequence was found in a boy aged 5-17 years with moderate ulcerative colitis. CDR3 coding DNA: TGTGCCAGCAGATCCGGGACTAGCGGGAGTATGGTTCGGACCCAGTACTTC. Translated: CASRSGTSGSMVRTQYF.